The clone carrying this T cell receptor beta chain showed up many times. Read coverage stops 3 residues before the CDR3 terminus; the germline J gene supplies the remainder. The CDR3 consists of 14 residues. Germline assignment: CDR1 SGHNT and CDR2 YYREEE (reference sequence). Trimming removed 0 bases from V and 7 bases from J, with 11 bases in between. This entry is derived from a study of T cell clonality in common variable immunodeficiency. The repertoire was sequenced with immunoSEQ multiplex PCR; TCRdb's copy has only in-frame clones and lacks some. This sample comprises roughly 79,000 clones, none seen once only.

The sequence came from a person between 18 and 69 years old in good health. The chain links TRBV5-4 to TRBJ2-1; D not certain. Sequencing used peripheral blood mononuclear cells. The sequenced CDR3 bases are TGTGCCAGCAGCTTGGAGGTTAGCTCGAATGAG. Protein: CASSLEVSSNE. The CDR3, in full, reads CASSLEVSSNEQFF.